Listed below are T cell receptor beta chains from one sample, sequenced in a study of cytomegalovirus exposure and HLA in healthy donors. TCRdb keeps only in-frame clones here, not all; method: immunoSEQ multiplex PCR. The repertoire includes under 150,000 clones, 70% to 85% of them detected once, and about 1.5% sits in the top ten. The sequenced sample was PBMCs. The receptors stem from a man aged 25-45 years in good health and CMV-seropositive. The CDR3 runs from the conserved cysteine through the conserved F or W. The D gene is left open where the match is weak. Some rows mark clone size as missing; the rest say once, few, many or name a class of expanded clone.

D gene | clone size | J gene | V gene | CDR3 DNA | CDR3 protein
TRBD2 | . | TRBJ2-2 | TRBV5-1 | TGCGCCAGCAGCCAGCTAGCGGGGGCGAACACCGGGGAGCTGTTTTTT | CASSQLAGANTGELFF
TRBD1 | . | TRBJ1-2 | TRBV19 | TGTGCCAGTAGTATACTGACAGGGACAAACTATGGCTACACCTTC | CASSILTGTNYGYTF
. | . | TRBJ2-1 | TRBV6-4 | TGTGCCAGCAGCGAATTAGGGCGGGCCGACTACAATGAGCAGTTCTTC | CASSELGRADYNEQFF
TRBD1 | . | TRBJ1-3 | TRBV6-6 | TGTGCCAGCAGTTCTCGAAACAGGGGGGCTGGAAACACCATATATTTT | CASSSRNRGAGNTIYF
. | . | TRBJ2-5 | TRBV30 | TGTGCCTGGGGAGAAGAGACCCAGTACTTC | CAWGEETQYF
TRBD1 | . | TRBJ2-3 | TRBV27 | TGTGCCAGCAGTAAATTAAACAGGGGGGATACGCAGTATTTT | CASSKLNRGDTQYF
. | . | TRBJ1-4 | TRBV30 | TGTGCCTTCACCGGGATAGTGGAAGAAAAACTGTTTTTT | CAFTGIVEEKLFF
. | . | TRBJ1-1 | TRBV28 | TGTGCCAGCACCACGGGGGGGGTTAACACTGAAGCTTTCTTT | CASTTGGVNTEAFF
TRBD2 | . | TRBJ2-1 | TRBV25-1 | TGTGCCAGCAGTGTCTCGACTAGCGGAAGATACAATGAGCAGTTCTTC | CASSVSTSGRYNEQFF
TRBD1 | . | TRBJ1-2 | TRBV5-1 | TGCGCCAGCAGCTTTAGACAGGGCTCATATGGCTACACCTTC | CASSFRQGSYGYTF
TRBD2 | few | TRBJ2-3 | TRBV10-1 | TGCGCCAGCAGTGAGTCCGGGGCGGGGGTAAGGGATACGCAGTATTTT | CASSESGAGVRDTQYF
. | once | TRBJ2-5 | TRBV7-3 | TGTGCCAGCAGCCCGGGACAACCCCAAGAGACCCAGTACTTC | CASSPGQPQETQYF
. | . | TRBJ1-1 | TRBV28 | TGTGCCAGCAGGAGGCGGGGGGACACTGAAGCTTTCTTT | CASRRRGDTEAFF
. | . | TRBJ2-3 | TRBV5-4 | TGTGCCAGCAGCTTGGTTGCGGGGTCCACAGATACGCAGTATTTT | CASSLVAGSTDTQYF
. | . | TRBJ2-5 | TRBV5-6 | TGTGCCAGCAGCTTGTGGGCAGTTAACCAAGAGACCCAGTACTTC | CASSLWAVNQETQYF
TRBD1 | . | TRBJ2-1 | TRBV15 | TGTGCCACCAGTACGGGGGGGACAGGGGCAGAAAATGAGCAGTTCTTC | CATSTGGTGAENEQFF
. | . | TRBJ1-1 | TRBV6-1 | TGTGCCAGCAGTTCCTTTAGTGGAGGGAACACTGAAGCTTTCTTT | CASSSFSGGNTEAFF
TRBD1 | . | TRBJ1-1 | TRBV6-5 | TGTGCCAGCAGTTCCGCGACAGGGAGCACTGAAGCTTTCTTT | CASSSATGSTEAFF
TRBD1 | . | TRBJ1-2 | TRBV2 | TGTGCCAGCAGTTCTCCGCAGGGGGCCCTCGGCTACACCTTC | CASSSPQGALGYTF
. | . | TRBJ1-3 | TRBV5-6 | TGTGCCAGCAGCTTACGGGATGGCGGGGACACCATATATTTT | CASSLRDGGDTIYF
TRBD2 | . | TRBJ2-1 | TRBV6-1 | TGTGCCAGCAGTGAAGGGGGGGGCTCCTACAATGAGCAGTTCTTC | CASSEGGGSYNEQFF
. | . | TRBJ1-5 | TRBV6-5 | TGTGCCAGCAGTTACTCGGCCAATCAGCCCCAGCATTTT | CASSYSANQPQHF
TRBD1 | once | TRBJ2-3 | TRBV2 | TGTGCCAGCAGCCCCCAGGGGGACACAGATACGCAGTATTTT | CASSPQGDTDTQYF
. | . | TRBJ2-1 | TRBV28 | TGTGCCAGCAGTCCCCGACAGAGCTCCTACAATGAGCAGTTCTTC | CASSPRQSSYNEQFF
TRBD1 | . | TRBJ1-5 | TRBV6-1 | TGTGCCAGCAGAGAGGGGGCGGGTCAGCCCCAGCATTTT | CASREGAGQPQHF
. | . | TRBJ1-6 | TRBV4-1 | TGCGCCAGCAGCCAACCATCTGGGGGGGAGAGATCACCCCTCCACTTT | CASSQPSGGERSPLHF
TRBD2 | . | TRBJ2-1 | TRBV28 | TGTGCCAGCAGTTTATATAATCAGGGACTAGCGGGAGGGAACGCCTACAATGAGCAGTTCTTC | CASSLYNQGLAGGNAYNEQFF
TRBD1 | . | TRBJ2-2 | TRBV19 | TGTGCCAGCCACCGGGACAGGGGTACCGGGGAGCTGTTTTTT | CASHRDRGTGELFF
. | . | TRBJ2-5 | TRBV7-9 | TGTGCCAGCAGCTTAGGGACAGCCCAAGAGACCCAGTACTTC | CASSLGTAQETQYF
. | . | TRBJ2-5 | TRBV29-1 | TGCAGCGTTGGACTCACCGCCCGGGACTTTCAAGAGACCCAGTACTTC | CSVGLTARDFQETQYF
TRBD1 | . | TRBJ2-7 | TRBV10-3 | TGTGCCATCAGTGGGGAGACAGGGGTCAACGAGCAGTACTTC | CAISGETGVNEQYF
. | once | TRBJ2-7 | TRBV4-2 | TGTGCCAGCAGCCAAGAAGAGACCGGGAACTACGAGCAGTACTTC | CASSQEETGNYEQYF
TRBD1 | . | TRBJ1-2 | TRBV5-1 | TGCGCCAGCAGCTTGGGACAGGGGAGCGGCTACACCTTC | CASSLGQGSGYTF
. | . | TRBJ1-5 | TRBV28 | TGTGCCAGCAGTTTATATCAGGGGAATCAGCCCCAGCATTTT | CASSLYQGNQPQHF
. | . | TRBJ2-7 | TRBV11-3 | TGTGCCAGCCGGGGAACAAGTGAGCAGTACTTC | CASRGTSEQYF
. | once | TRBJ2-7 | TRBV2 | TGTGCCAGCAGTGAAGGCGGGGTGACCTACGAGCAGTACTTC | CASSEGGVTYEQYF
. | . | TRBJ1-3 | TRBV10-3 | TGTGCCATCAGTGCCCGGGACTACTCTGGAAACACCATATATTTT | CAISARDYSGNTIYF
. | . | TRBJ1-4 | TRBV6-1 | TGTGCCAGCAGTGAAGCGGTCAATTGGGCATCTAATGAAAAACTGTTTTTT | CASSEAVNWASNEKLFF
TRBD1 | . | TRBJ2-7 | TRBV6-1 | TGTGCCAGCAGTGAATGGGGGACAGGGCTTCTCGGGGGGGAGCAGTACTTC | CASSEWGTGLLGGEQYF
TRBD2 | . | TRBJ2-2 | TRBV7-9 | TGTGCCAGCAGCTTACTGGGGCTAGCGGGAGCTAAGGACACCGGGGAGCTGTTTTTT | CASSLLGLAGAKDTGELFF